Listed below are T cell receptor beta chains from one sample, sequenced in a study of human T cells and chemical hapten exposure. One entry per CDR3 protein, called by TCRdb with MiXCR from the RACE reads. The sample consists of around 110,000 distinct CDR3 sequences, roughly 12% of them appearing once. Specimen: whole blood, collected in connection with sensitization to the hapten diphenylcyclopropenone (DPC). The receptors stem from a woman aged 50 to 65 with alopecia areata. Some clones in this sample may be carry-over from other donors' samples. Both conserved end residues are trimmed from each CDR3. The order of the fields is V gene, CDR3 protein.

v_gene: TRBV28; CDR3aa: ASSGRGWDQPQH
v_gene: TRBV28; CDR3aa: ASSLPGFGEQY
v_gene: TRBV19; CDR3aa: ASTRQGLAITDTQY
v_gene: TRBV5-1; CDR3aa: ASSLPQSYEQY
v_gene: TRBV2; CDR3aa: ASSEFRAGELF
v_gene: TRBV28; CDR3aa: ASGSWGGRNQPQH
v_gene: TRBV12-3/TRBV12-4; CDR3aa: ASSPATNSGNTIY
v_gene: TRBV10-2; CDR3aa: ASSDPPGNDYGYT
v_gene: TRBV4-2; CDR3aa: ASSQPTSGSPNEQF
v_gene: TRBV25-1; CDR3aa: ASSAGLNYEQY
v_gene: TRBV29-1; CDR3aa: SVEDQETGTRDTIY
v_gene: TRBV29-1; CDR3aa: SVVEGRSRTDTQY
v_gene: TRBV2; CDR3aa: ASRGTGGRNQPQH
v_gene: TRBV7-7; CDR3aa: ASSVAGNGDEQF
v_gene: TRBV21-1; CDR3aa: ASSKRGSYEQY
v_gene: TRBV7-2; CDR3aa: ASSLDAGSYEQY
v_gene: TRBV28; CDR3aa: ASSWKGLDYGYT
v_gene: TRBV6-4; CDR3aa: ASSPSMNTEAF
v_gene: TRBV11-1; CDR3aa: ASSLAPRLGELF
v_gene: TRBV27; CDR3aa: ASSLMPGATEAF
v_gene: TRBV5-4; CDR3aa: ASSLGAPRGYGYT
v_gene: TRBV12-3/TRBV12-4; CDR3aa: ASSWSSGRTDTQY
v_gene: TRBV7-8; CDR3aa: ASRTRGNEQF
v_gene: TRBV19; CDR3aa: ATTGTSGTETQY
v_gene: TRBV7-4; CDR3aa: ASSSRDLNYGYT
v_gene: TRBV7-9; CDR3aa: ASSSLEGGTYEQY
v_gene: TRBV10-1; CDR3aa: ASSGVTGMGGYGYT
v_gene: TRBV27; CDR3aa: ASSNRTNQPQH
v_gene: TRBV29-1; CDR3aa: SGSDRPNTEAF
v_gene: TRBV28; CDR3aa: ASSFSQPQH
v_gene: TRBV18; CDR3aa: ASSPSGGANGQPQH